This T cell receptor beta chain was profiled in a study of cytomegalovirus exposure and HLA in healthy donors. The protocol was immunoSEQ multiplex PCR, while the TCRdb copy is restricted to in-frame clones and leaves out a portion. The sample includes about 240,000 clones, approximately 83% of them seen just once. A word on this clone: Its specificity is not known.

Study-level results: There were some public TCRs occurring in many donors, but most TCR sequences were rare.

Between the trimmed V and J ends, which lost 11 bases and 2 bases, there was a span of 19 bases. The length of the CDR3 is 14 residues. Germline V gene sequence: CDR1 LNHDA, CDR2 SQIVND (reference sequence). The clonotype comes from a woman in her 30s in good health and CMV-seropositive. The chain is built from TRBV19 and TRBJ2-7; a possible D gene is TRBD1 (6 bases). The sample was PBMCs. CDR3 region: CASNRDTNTYEQYF. The CDR3 DNA sequence: TGTGCCTCCAATCGGGACACGAATACCTACGAGCAGTACTTC.